This T cell receptor beta chain was identified during a study of T-cell memory formation after mild COVID-19. Study-wide results and limits: Balance between CD4 and CD8 was seen in clones contracting day 15 to 85, and a CD4+ lean was seen in later expanders. Contracting CD4+ clones were located mainly in CM and EM, and CD8+ clones in EMRA.

TCRdb analysed the 5' RACE reads with MiXCR anew, one entry per CDR3 protein. The sample has tens of thousands of distinct CDR3 sequences; over 15% are singletons. The junction had 6 bases not matched to a gene; V was cut back by 1 base and J by 2 bases. CDR1 is DFQATT, CDR2 SNEGSKA, per germline (reference sequence). CDR3 length equals 16 residues. The table lists this clonotype with a few counts. Its antigen is unknown. The sequence came from an adult woman who had mild COVID-19 (a few samples of this study predate the infection). Cell type and time point are not known. The chain links TRBV20-1 to TRBJ2-5; TRBD2 matches at 11 bases. Sequenced: PBMCs or a T cell subset sorted from them (not recorded which). The CDR3 nucleotides are TGCAGTGCTAGAGGTCGACTAGCGGGGCAACAAGAGACCCAGTACTTC. This encodes CSARGRLAGQQETQYF.